This T cell receptor (beta chain) originates from a study of control samples from healthy donors and cancer patients. This CDR3 region has 14 residues. Germline V gene lookup returns CDR1 MDHEN and CDR2 SYDVKM. Trimming cost V 6 bases and J 1 base, with 12 bases left between them. Repertoires were generated with immunoSEQ multiplex PCR, while TCRdb's copy carries only in-frame clones and drops some. The sample contains tens of thousands of clones, roughly 91% of which appear only once. V gene TRBV28 combines with J gene TRBJ1-1; D might be TRBD1 (5 bases). Input material: blood. The TCR was taken from a man under 40 in good health. The CDR3 DNA reads as TGTGCCAGCAGGCGCGGGGACGGGAACACTGAAGCTTTCTTT. It encodes CASRRGDGNTEAFF.